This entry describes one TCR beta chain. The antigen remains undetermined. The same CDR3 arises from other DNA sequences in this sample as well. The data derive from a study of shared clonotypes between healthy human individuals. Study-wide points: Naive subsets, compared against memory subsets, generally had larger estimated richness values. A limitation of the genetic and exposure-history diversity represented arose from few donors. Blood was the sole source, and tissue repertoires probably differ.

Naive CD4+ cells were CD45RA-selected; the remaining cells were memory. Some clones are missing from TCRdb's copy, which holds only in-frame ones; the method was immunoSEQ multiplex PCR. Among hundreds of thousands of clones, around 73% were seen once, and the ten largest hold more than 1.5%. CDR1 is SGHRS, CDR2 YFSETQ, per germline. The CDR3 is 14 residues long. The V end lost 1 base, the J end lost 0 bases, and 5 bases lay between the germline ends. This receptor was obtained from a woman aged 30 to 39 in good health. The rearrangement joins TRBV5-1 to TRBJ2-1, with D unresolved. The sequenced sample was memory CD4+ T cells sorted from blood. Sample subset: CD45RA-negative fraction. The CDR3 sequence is CASSLSSSYNEQFF. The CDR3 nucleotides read TGCGCCAGCAGCTTGAGTAGCTCCTACAATGAGCAGTTCTTC.